The entry below describes one T cell receptor beta chain. The CDR3 is 16 residues long. V trimming: 4 bases; J trimming: 7 bases; junction bases outside the gene matches: 9. Germline lookup yields CDR1 MGHDK and CDR2 SYGVNS. Repertoires were generated with immunoSEQ multiplex PCR, while TCRdb's copy carries only in-frame clones and drops some. The profile shows 55,000 to 65,000 clones, 80% to 90% of them singletons. This specimen comes from a study of technical replicates of blood from several donors. This chain joins TRBV25-1 and TRBJ1-6; TRBD1 aligns across 8 bases. This sequence was found in a human donor in good health. Some clones in this sample may be carry-over from other donors' samples. The sequenced sample consisted of PBMCs. The DNA of the CDR3 is TGTGCCAGCAGTGCAAATAGCTGGACAGGGAATTCACCCCTCCACTTT. Protein sequence: CASSANSWTGNSPLHF.